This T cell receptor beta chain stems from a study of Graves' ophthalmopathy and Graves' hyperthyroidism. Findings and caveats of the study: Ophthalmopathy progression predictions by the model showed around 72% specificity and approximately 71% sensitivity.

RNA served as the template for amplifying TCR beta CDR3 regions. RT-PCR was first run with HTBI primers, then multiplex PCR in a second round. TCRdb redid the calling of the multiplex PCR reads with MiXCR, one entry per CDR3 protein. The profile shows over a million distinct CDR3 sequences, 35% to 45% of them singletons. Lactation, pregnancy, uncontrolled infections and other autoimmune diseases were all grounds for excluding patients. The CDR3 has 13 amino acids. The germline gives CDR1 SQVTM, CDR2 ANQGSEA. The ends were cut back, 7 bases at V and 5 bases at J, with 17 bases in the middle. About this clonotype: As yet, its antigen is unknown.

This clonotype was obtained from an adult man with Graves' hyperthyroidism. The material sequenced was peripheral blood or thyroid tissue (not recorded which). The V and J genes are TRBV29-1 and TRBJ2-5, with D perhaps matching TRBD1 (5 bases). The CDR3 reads CSGLGRVWETQYF. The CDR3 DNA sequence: TGCAGCGGCTTAGGCAGGGTCTGGGAGACCCAGTACTTC.